What follows are 26 T cell receptor beta chains derived from one specimen sequenced in a study of CD8+ T cells in alopecia areata. cDNA prepared by RNA extraction and subsequent reverse transcription served as the template for sequencing. The method was immunoSEQ multiplex PCR; TCRdb's version includes in-frame clones alone and lacks a portion of them. The data contain a few hundred thousand clones, about 62% of them seen just once; the ten biggest clones take up 0.8% to 1%. The treatment: oral pan-JAK inhibitor, 5-10 mg twice daily. Sequencing used CD4+ T cells sorted from blood, obtained around week 53, from a patient treated with tofacitinib. These receptors all come from a human donor with alopecia areata.

The sample holds a few counts of this clone. The gene calls are TRBV4-1 and TRBJ1-5, with TRBD1 matching 10 bases. Losses at the gene ends were 4 bases for V and 4 bases for J; bases not matched to a gene: 7. Germline V gene sequence: CDR1 MGHRA, CDR2 YSYEKL. This CDR3 is 16 amino acids long. The CDR3 DNA reads as TGCGCCAGCAGCCCGCGGGGGGGACAGGGGAATCAGCCCCAGCATTTT. Amino acids: CASSPRGGQGNQPQHF.

The chain is built from TRBV7-2 and TRBJ2-3; D gene ambiguous. The CDR3 has 13 amino acids. The V and J ends lost 0 bases and 4 bases respectively, with 5 bases between them. Per germline, CDR1 SGHTA and CDR2 FQGNSA. In nucleotides, the CDR3 is TGTGCCAGCAGCTTAGCAGGCCCAGATACGCAGTATTTT. Protein: CASSLAGPDTQYF.

The chain joins TRBV7-9 to TRBJ2-7; possibly TRBD2 for D (6 bases). Germline V lookup: CDR1 SEHNR, CDR2 FQNEAQ (reference sequence). The CDR3 has 15 amino acids. V was pared by 2 bases and J by 3 bases, with 14 bases between. The CDR3 sequence is CASSLFEGAGYEQYF. CDR3 coding DNA: TGTGCCAGCAGCTTATTTGAGGGAGCGGGCTACGAGCAGTACTTC.

The J gene is TRBJ1-2, the V gene TRBV14; TRBD1 is a possible D gene (5 bases). V shed 0 bases and J shed 5 bases, with 19 bases lying between them. This CDR3 spans 17 amino acids. Germline assignment: CDR1 SGHDN and CDR2 FVKESK. CDR3 DNA: TGTGCCAGCAGCCAAGATCTTGGTAGTGGGGCACCTTATGGCTACACCTTC. As protein: CASSQDLGSGAPYGYTF.

The chain combines TRBV5-1 with TRBJ2-2; unclear D gene. This CDR3 contains 13 residues. Germline CDR1 and CDR2: SGHRS and YFSETQ. Trimming removed 7 bases at V and 0 bases at J, with 7 bases between. The CDR3 region is CASGGANTGELFF. In nucleotides, the CDR3 is TGCGCCAGCGGTGGCGCGAACACCGGGGAGCTGTTTTTT.

The chain couples TRBV29-1 to TRBJ2-5; TRBD2 aligns across 8 bases. V dropped 4 bases and J dropped 4; count of bases not matched to a gene: 5. This CDR3 has 13 residues. From germline, CDR1 is SQVTM and CDR2 ANQGSEA. The CDR3 spells CSVAGGPVETQYF. In nucleotides, the CDR3 is TGCAGCGTTGCGGGGGGGCCGGTAGAGACCCAGTACTTC.

The rearrangement links TRBV4-3 to TRBJ1-1; TRBD1 agrees at 7 bases. V shed 1 base, J shed 3 bases, and the junction held 5 bases outside the gene matches. The CDR3 length is 15 residues. Germline V gene sequence: CDR1 LGHNA, CDR2 YSLEER. Here the CDR3 DNA reads TGCGCCAGCAGCCAAGGGCGACAGGGCTACACTGAAGCTTTCTTT. It codes for CASSQGRQGYTEAFF.

This rearrangement joins TRBV5-1 to TRBJ2-2; 8 positions match TRBD2. With 1 base clipped from V and 5 bases from J, the junction kept 7 bases outside the gene matches. CDR3 length: 16 residues. Germline CDR1 and CDR2: SGHRS and YFSETQ. The CDR3 sequence is CASSLSVAGKTGELFF. In nucleotides, the CDR3 is TGCGCCAGCAGCTTGTCGGTAGCGGGGAAGACCGGGGAGCTGTTTTTT.

This rearrangement joins TRBV29-1 to TRBJ2-7; 10 bases fit TRBD1. There are 13 residues in the CDR3. Germline trimming cut 1 base from V and 6 bases from J; bases unmatched to any gene: 3. CDR1 SQVTM and CDR2 ANQGSEA come from the germline V gene. The chain's CDR3 is CSVEGTGGFEQYF. The CDR3 DNA reads as TGCAGCGTTGAAGGGACAGGGGGATTCGAGCAGTACTTC.

CDR3 in amino acids: CASSQTGVRGYTF. The CDR3 coding sequence is TGTGCCAGCAGCCAGACAGGGGTGCGGGGCTACACCTTC. This chain connects TRBV11-1 to TRBJ1-2; 8 bases agree with TRBD1. The CDR3 covers 13 residues. Germline V gives CDR1 SGHAT, CDR2 FQDESV (reference sequence). Unmatched junction bases numbered 7, after V lost 5 bases and J lost 8 bases.

This rearrangement joins TRBV4-2 to TRBJ2-5, with 9 positions matching TRBD2. The CDR3 has 14 residues. Germline V CDR1 and CDR2: LGHNA, YNFKEQ. The junction had 5 bases not matched to a gene; V was cut back by 0 bases and J by 9 bases. CDR3 in DNA: TGTGCCAGCAGCCAAGATCTAGCGGGGCTTTCCCAGTACTTC. Residues: CASSQDLAGLSQYF.

In this sample, this clone turned up a few times. The chain joins TRBV10-3 to TRBJ1-1; D unresolved. This CDR3 is built from 11 residues. The germline V gene has CDR1 ENHRY and CDR2 SYGVKD. The V gene lost 6 bases and the J gene lost 11 bases, with 13 bases spanning the gap. The CDR3 DNA sequence: TGTGCCATCAGGGGGAGTTCCGATGCTTTCTTT. Its protein product is CAIRGSSDAFF.

V is TRBV6-5 and J is TRBJ2-3; 10 nucleotides agree with TRBD1. Germline CDR1 reads MNHEY; CDR2 reads SVGAGI. The CDR3 loop spans 15 amino acids. V lost 6 bases, J lost 4 bases, and 7 bases stayed unmatched. The CDR3 bases are TGTGCCAGCAGGGGACAGGGGATCGTGGCAGATACGCAGTATTTT. This gives the protein CASRGQGIVADTQYF.

This clone was detected only a few times. This chain joins TRBV27 and TRBJ2-5; D is tentatively TRBD1 or TRBD2 (5 bases each). Germline V gives CDR1 MNHEY, CDR2 SMNVEV (reference sequence). V dropped 5 bases and J dropped 3 bases, with 16 bases sitting between them. CDR3 length equals 15 residues. In nucleotides, the CDR3 is TGTGCCAGCAGTGGGGCCCGGGACGGAAAAGAGACCCAGTACTTC. Translating gives CASSGARDGKETQYF.

V gene TRBV19 combines with J gene TRBJ2-2, with no clear D. Looked up from germline, CDR1 is LNHDA and CDR2 is SQIVND (reference sequence). V was shortened by 4 bases and J by 4 bases, with 10 bases between the two germline ends. This CDR3 spans 14 amino acids. The CDR3 reads CASSKKVSTGELFF. The CDR3 nucleotides are TGTGCCAGTAGTAAGAAGGTCAGCACCGGGGAGCTGTTTTTT.

This chain links TRBV2 with TRBJ2-7; TRBD2 agrees at 11 bases. In germline, CDR1 is SNHLY, CDR2 FYNNEI. The CDR3 loop spans 17 amino acids. V shed 4 bases, J shed 2 bases, and the junction held 10 bases outside the gene matches. CDR3 DNA sequence: TGTGCCAGCAGTGCGCTAGCGGGGGGCCGTAAGGCCTACGAGCAGTACTTC. Amino acid sequence: CASSALAGGRKAYEQYF.

The rearrangement joins TRBV29-1 to TRBJ1-1; D remains ambiguous. Germline V CDR1 and CDR2: SQVTM, ANQGSEA. Trimming pared 8 bases from V and 0 bases from J, leaving 10 bases between. The CDR3 totals 12 residues. The CDR3, as DNA: TGCAGCAGCCAGGCGGTGAACACTGAAGCTTTCTTT. Translation: CSSQAVNTEAFF.

The rearrangement uses TRBV15 and TRBJ2-1, with 13 bases aligning to TRBD2. Germline lookup yields CDR1 LNHNV and CDR2 YYDKDF (reference sequence). V lost 2 bases, J lost 8 bases, and 6 bases stayed unmatched. This CDR3 is 16 amino acids long. Here the CDR3 reads CATSRQTSGGADEQFF. CDR3 in DNA: TGTGCCACCAGCAGACAAACTAGCGGGGGGGCCGATGAGCAGTTCTTC.

The V call is TRBV5-1, the J call TRBJ2-1; 10 nucleotides align to TRBD2. Germline trimming cut 3 bases from V and 7 bases from J; bases unmatched to any gene: 10. CDR3 length: 16 residues. Germline V gene data show CDR1 as SGHRS and CDR2 as YFSETQ. CDR3 nucleotide sequence: TGCGCCAGCAGCTGGACCGCCGGGACTAGCGAAAATGAGCAGTTCTTC. Translation gives CASSWTAGTSENEQFF.

J is TRBJ2-7 and V is TRBV29-1, with D possibly being TRBD2 (5 bases). Trimming stripped 4 bases from V and 3 bases from J, with 10 bases between. The length of the CDR3 is 12 residues. CDR1 and CDR2 (germline): SQVTM, ANQGSEA. The CDR3 region has the DNA TGCAGCGTTGGCTGGGCGGGCTACGAGCAGTACTTC. Protein sequence: CSVGWAGYEQYF.

The gene calls are TRBV14 and TRBJ2-5; tentatively, D is TRBD2 (6 bases). The V end was cut by 2 bases, the J end by 0 bases, with 7 bases between. CDR1 is SGHDN, CDR2 FVKESK, per germline. This CDR3 is 14 amino acids long. CDR3 sequence (DNA): TGTGCCAGCAGCCAACGGGGGAACCAAGAGACCCAGTACTTC. It yields the protein CASSQRGNQETQYF.

There are a few counts of this clone. The chain combines TRBV7-6 with TRBJ1-4; D is unresolved. CDR1 is SGHVS, CDR2 FNYEAQ, per germline. The CDR3 runs to 14 residues. Trimming shortened V by 0 bases and J by 3 bases, and 5 bases separated the two germline ends. The DNA for the CDR3 is TGTGCCAGCAGCTTAGCTGGACCTAATGAAAAACTGTTTTTT. Encoded protein: CASSLAGPNEKLFF.

J is TRBJ1-2 and V is TRBV6-5; D is uncertain. V lost 1 base, J lost 5 bases, and 5 bases lay in between. The germline CDR1 and CDR2 sequences are MNHEY and SVGAGI. The CDR3 covers 12 residues. This chain's CDR3 is CASSYFGYGYTF. CDR3 DNA: TGTGCCAGCAGTTACTTCGGGTATGGCTACACCTTC.

J is TRBJ2-1 and V is TRBV6-5; 7 positions agree with TRBD1. V was pared by 0 bases and J by 4 bases, with 6 bases of the junction left unmatched. The CDR3 spans 16 residues. Germline V gives CDR1 MNHEY, CDR2 SVGAGI. CDR3 DNA: TGTGCCAGCAGTTACTCGAGAAGGGGGCTATACAATGAGCAGTTCTTC. Residues: CASSYSRRGLYNEQFF.

With regard to this clone: Other DNA sequences in this sample translate to the same CDR3. The gene calls are TRBV2 and TRBJ2-5; D possibly matches TRBD1 or TRBD2 (5 bases each). This CDR3 region has 13 residues. Germline CDR1 reads SNHLY; CDR2 reads FYNNEI. Trimming stripped 3 bases from V and 4 bases from J, with 9 bases between. CDR3 bases: TGTGCCAGCAGTGATGTTGGGGGAGAGACCCAGTACTTC. Its translation: CASSDVGGETQYF.

This chain connects TRBV30 to TRBJ2-5; D uncertain. Between the trimmed V and J ends, which lost 3 bases and 4 bases, there was a span of 12 bases. This CDR3 is 13 amino acids long. Per germline, CDR1 GTSNPN and CDR2 SVGIG (reference sequence). Here the CDR3 DNA reads TGTGCCTGGAGCTACAGAGTACCAGAGACCCAGTACTTC. Protein product: CAWSYRVPETQYF.